The clone carrying this T cell receptor beta chain was seen a handful of times. Its specificity is not known. The data originate from a study of vaccination and CD4 T cells after COVID-19. As for treatment: approximately 9-day PBMC culture with coronavirus spike peptide pools or control peptides (ViraFEST assay). Deletions cut 4 bases from V and 2 bases from J, with 9 bases between. This CDR3 has 14 amino acids. From germline, CDR1 is ENHRY and CDR2 SYGVKD. The Oncomine TCR Beta short-read assay sequenced DNA from cultured CD4+ T cells. TCRdb recomputed calls from the PCR reads with MiXCR, one row per CDR3 protein. The repertoire consists of more than 10,000 distinct CDR3 sequences, with over 40% occurring once and the leading ten covering roughly 9.1%.

The source is a human donor who had recovered from COVID-19. Sequencing input: CD4+ T cells from blood, cultured in vitro. The chain recombines TRBV10-3 with TRBJ1-5; D possibly corresponds to TRBD1 (5 bases). DNA of the CDR3: TGTGCCATCAGTGTATCGGGGGGCAATCAGCCCCAGCATTTT. Translation gives CAISVSGGNQPQHF.